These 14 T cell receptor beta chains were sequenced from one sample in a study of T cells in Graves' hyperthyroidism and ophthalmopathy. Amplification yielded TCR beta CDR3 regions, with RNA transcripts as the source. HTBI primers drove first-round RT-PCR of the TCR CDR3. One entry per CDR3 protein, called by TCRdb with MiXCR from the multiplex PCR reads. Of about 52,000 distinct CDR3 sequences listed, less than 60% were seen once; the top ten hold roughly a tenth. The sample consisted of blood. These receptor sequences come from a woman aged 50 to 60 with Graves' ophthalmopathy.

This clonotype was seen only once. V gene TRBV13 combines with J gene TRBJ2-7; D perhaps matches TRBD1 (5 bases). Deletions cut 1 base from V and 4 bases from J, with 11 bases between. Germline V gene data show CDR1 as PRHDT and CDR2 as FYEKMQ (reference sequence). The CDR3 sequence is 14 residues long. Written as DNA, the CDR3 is TGTGCCAGCAGCTTAGTACAGGCCGGGTACGAGCAGTACTTC. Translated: CASSLVQAGYEQYF.

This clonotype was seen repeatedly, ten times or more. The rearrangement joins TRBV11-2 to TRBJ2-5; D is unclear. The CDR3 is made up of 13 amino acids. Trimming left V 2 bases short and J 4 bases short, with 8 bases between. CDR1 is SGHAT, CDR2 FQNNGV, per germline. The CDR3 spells CASSLRALETQYF. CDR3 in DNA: TGTGCCAGCAGCTTAAGGGCGTTAGAGACCCAGTACTTC.

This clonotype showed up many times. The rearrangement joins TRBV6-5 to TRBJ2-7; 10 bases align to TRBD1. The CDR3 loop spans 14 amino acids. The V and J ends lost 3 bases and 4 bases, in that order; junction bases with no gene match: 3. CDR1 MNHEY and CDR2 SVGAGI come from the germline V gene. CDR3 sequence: CASSYGTGVYEQYF. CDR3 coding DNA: TGTGCCAGCAGTTATGGGACAGGGGTGTACGAGCAGTACTTC.

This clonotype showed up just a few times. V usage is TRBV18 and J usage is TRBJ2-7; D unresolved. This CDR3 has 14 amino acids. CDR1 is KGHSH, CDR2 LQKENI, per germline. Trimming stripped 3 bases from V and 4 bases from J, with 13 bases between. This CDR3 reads CASSPTGHQYEQYF. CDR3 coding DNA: TGTGCCAGCTCACCCACTGGGCACCAGTACGAGCAGTACTTC.

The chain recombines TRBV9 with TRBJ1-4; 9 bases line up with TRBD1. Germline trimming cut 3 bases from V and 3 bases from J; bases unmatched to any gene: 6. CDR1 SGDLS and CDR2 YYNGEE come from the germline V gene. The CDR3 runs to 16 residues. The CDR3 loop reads CASSATGGRSNEKLFF. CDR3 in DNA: TGTGCCAGCAGCGCTACAGGGGGCAGATCTAATGAAAAACTGTTTTTT.

CDR3 DNA: TGTGCCAGCAGCTTAGGGAAATTGAGGGCTAATAATTCACCCCTCCACTTT. Residues: CASSLGKLRANNSPLHF. The genes are TRBV7-2 and TRBJ1-6; D uncertain. This CDR3 has 17 residues. The V and J ends lost 1 base and 5 bases respectively, with 15 bases between them. The germline gives CDR1 SGHTA, CDR2 FQGNSA.

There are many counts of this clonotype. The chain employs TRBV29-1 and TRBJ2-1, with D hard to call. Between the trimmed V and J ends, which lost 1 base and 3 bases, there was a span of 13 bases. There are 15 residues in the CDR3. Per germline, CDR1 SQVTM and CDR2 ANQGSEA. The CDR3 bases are TGCAGCGTTGAAGGCTTCGGTACTTTCTACAATGAGCAGTTCTTC. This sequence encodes CSVEGFGTFYNEQFF.

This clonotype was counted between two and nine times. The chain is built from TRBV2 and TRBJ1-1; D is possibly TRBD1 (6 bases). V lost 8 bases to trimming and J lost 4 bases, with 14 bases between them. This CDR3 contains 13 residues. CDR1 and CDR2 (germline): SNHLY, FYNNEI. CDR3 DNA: TGTGCCAGCCGGCGGGGGCTTGGCACTGAAGCTTTCTTT. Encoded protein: CASRRGLGTEAFF.

CDR3 region: CASSKSTETYEQYF. The CDR3 coding sequence is TGCGCCAGCAGCAAGAGCACGGAAACCTACGAGCAGTACTTC. This chain joins TRBV5-1 and TRBJ2-7, with D hard to call. Germline lookup yields CDR1 SGHRS and CDR2 YFSETQ. CDR3 length: 14 residues. Between the trimmed V and J ends, which lost 4 bases and 2 bases, there was a span of 13 bases. Looking up the rest from reference TRBV5-1 and TRBJ2-7 gives the full variable domain: KAGVTQTPRYLIKTRGQQVTLSCSPISGHRSVSWYQQTPGQGLQFLFEYFSETQRNKGNFPGRFSGRQFSNSRSEMNVSTLELGDSALYLCASSKSTETYEQYFGPGTRLTVT.

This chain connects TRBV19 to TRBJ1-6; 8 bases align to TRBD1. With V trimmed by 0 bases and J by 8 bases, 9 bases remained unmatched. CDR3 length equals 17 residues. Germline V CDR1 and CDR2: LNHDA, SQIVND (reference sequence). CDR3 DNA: TGTGCCAGTAGTATAGAGAGCGCGACAGGGGATGATTCACCCCTCCACTTT. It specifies CASSIESATGDDSPLHF.

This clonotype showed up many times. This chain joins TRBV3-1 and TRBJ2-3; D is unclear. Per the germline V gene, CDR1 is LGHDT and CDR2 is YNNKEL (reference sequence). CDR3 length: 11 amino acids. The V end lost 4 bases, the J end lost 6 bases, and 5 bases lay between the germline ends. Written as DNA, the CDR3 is TGTGCCAGCAGCCGTGTTGATACGCAGTATTTT. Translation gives CASSRVDTQYF.

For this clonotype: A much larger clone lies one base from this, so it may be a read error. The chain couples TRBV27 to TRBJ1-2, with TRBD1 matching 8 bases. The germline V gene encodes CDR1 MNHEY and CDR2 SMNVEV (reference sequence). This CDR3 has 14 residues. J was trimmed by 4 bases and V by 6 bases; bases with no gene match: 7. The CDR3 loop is CASRGTGLPYGYTF. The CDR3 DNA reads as TGTGCCAGCAGAGGGACAGGCCTCCCCTATGGCTACACCTTC.

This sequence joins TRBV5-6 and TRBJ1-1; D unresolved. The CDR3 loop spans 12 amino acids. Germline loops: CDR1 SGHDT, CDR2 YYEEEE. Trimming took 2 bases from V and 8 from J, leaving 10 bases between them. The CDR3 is CASSFGPTEAFF. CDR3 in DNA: TGTGCCAGCAGCTTTGGCCCGACCGAAGCTTTCTTT.

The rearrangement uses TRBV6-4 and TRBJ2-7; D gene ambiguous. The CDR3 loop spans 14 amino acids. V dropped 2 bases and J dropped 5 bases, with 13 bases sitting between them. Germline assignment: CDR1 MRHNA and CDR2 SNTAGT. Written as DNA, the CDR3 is TGTGCCAGCAGTGACGGGGTTGGGGTTAACGAGCAGTACTTC. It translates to CASSDGVGVNEQYF.